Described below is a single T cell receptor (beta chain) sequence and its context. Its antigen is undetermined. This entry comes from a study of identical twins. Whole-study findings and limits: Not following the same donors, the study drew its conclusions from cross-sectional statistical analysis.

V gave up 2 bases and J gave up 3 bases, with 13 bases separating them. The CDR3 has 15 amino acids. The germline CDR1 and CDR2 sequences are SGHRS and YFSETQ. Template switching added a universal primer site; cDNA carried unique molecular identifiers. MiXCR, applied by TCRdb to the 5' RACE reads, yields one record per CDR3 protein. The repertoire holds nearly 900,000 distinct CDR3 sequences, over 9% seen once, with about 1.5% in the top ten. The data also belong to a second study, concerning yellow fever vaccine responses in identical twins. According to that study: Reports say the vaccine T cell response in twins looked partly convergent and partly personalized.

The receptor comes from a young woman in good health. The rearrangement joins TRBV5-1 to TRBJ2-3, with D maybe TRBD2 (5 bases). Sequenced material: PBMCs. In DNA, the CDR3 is TGCGCCAGCAGCTTAGACTGGACTCCGACAGATACGCAGTATTTT. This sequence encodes CASSLDWTPTDTQYF.